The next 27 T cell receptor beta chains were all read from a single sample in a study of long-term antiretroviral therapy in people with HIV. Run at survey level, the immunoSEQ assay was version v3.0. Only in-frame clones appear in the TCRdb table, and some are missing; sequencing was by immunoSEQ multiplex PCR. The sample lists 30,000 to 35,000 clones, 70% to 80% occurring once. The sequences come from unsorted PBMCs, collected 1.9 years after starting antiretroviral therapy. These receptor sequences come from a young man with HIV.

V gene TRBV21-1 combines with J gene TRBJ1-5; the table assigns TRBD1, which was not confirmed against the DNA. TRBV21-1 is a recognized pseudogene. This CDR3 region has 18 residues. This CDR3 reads CASRKAPSSTGENQPQHF. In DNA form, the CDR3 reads TGTGCCAGCAGGAAAGCCCCATCGAGCACAGGGGAAAATCAGCCCCAGCATTTT.

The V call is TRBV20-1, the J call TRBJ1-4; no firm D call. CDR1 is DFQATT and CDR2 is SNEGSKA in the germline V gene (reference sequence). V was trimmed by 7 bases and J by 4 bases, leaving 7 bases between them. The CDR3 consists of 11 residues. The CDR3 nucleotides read TGCAGTGGGATTTATAATGAAAAACTGTTTTTT. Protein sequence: CSGIYNEKLFF.

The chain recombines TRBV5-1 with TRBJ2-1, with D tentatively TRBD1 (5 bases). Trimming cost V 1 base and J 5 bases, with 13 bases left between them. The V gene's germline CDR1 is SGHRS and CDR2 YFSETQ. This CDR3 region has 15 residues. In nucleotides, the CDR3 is TGCGCCAGCAGCTTGCAGGGAATGGCCAACAATGAGCAGTTCTTC. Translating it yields CASSLQGMANNEQFF.

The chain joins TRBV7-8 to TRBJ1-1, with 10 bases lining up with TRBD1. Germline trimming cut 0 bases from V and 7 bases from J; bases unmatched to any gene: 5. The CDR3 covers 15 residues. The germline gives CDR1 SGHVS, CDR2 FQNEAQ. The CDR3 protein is CASSLAPGQGIEAFF. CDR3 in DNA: TGTGCCAGCAGCTTAGCCCCGGGACAGGGGATTGAAGCTTTCTTT.

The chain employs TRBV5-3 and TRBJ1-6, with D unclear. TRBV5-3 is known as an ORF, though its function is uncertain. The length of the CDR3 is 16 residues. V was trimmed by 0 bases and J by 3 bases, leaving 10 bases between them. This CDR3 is CARSLVTPDYNSPLHF. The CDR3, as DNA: TGTGCCAGAAGCTTGGTTACCCCAGACTATAATTCACCCCTCCACTTT.

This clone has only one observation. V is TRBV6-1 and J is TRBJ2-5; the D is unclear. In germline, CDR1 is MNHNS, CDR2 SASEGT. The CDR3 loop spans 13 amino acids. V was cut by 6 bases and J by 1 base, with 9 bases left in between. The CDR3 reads CASRRSPQETQYF. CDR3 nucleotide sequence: TGTGCCAGCAGAAGATCCCCCCAAGAGACCCAGTACTTC.

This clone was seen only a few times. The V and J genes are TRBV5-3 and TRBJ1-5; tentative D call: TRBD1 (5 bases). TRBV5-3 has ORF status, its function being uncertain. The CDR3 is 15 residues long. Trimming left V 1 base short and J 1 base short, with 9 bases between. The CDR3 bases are TGTGCCAGAAGCTTGTCGAGGGACAGCAATCAGCCCCAGCATTTT. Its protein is CARSLSRDSNQPQHF.

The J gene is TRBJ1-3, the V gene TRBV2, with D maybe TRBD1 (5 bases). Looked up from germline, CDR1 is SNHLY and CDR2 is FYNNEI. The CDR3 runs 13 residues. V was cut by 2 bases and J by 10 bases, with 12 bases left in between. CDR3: CASSERQGGTIYF. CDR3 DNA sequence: TGTGCCAGCAGTGAACGGCAGGGAGGAACCATATATTTT.

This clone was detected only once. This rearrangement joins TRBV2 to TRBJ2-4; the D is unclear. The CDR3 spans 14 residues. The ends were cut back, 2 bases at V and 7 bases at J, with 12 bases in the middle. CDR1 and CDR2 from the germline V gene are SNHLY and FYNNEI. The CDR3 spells CASSERSGVNIQYF. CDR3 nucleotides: TGTGCCAGCAGTGAAAGGTCGGGTGTGAACATTCAGTACTTC.

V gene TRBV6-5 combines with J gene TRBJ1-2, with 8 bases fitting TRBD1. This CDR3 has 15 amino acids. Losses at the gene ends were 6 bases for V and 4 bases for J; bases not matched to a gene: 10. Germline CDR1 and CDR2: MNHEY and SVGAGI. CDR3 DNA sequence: TGTGCCAGCAGCCACCCGACAGGGGTACCCTATGGCTACACCTTC. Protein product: CASSHPTGVPYGYTF.

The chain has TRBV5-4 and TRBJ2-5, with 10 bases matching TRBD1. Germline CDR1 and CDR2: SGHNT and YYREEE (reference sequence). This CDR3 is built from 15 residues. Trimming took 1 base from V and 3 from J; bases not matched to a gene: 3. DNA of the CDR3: TGTGCCAGCAGCTTGAGGACAGGGGGGGAAGAGACCCAGTACTTC. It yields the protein CASSLRTGGEETQYF.

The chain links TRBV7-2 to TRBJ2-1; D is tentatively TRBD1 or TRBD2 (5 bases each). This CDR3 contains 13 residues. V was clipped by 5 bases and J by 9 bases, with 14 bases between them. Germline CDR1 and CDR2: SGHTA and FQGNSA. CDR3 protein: CASSRQIRGEQFF. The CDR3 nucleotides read TGTGCCAGCAGCAGACAGATACGGGGTGAGCAGTTCTTC. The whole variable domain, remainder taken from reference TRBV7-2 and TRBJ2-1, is GAGVSQSPSNKVTEKGKDVELRCDPISGHTALYWYRQSLGQGLEFLIYFQGNSAPDKSGLPSDRFSAERTGGSVSTLTIQRTQQEDSAVYLCASSRQIRGEQFFGPGTRLTVL.

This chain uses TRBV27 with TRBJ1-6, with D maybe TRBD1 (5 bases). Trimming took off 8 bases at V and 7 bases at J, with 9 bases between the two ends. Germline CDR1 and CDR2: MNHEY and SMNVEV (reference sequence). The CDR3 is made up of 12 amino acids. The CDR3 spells CASWDSNSPLHF. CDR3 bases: TGTGCCAGCTGGGACTCAAATTCACCCCTCCACTTT.

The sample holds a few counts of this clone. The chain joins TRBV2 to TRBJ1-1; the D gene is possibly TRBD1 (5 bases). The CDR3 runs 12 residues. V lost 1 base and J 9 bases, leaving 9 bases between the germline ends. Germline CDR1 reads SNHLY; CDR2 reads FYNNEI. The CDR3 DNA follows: TGTGCCAGCAGTGAAGGGGGGAGGCAAGCTTTCTTT. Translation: CASSEGGRQAFF.

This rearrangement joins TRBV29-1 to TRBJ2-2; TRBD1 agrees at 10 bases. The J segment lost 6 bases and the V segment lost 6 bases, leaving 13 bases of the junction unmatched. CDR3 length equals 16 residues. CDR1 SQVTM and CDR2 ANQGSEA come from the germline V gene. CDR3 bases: TGCAGCGTAAAGTCCCCCGGGACAGGGGAGGCCGGGGAGCTGTTTTTT. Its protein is CSVKSPGTGEAGELFF.

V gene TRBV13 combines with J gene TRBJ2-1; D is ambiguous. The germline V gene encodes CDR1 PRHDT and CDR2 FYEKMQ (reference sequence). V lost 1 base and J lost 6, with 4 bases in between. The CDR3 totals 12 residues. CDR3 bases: TGTGCCAGCAGCTTAGCGGGCAATGAGCAGTTCTTC. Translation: CASSLAGNEQFF.

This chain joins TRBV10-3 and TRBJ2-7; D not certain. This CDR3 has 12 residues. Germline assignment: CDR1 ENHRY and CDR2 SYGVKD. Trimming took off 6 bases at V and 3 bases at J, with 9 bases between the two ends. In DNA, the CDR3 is TGTGCCATCAGCGGATCCGACTACGAGCAGTACTTC. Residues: CAISGSDYEQYF.

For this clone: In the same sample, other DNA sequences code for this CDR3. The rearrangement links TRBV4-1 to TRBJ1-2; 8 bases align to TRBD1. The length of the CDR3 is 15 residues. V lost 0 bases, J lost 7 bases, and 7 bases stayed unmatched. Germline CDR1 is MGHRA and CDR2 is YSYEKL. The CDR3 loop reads CASSQDDRGAGGYTF. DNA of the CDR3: TGCGCCAGCAGCCAAGATGACAGGGGAGCGGGTGGCTACACCTTC.

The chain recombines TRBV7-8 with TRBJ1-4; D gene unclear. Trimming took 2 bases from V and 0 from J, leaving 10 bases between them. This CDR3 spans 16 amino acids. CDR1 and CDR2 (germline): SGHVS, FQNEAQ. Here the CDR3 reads CASSLTTGATNEKLFF. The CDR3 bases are TGTGCCAGCAGCTTAACGACCGGCGCAACTAATGAAAAACTGTTTTTT.

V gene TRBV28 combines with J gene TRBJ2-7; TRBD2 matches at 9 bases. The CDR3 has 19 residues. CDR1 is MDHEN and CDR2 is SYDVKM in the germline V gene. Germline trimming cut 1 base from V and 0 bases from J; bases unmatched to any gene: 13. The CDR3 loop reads CASSLYPPASGAISYEQYF. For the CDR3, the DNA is TGTGCCAGCAGTTTATATCCCCCGGCTAGCGGGGCTATCTCCTACGAGCAGTACTTC.

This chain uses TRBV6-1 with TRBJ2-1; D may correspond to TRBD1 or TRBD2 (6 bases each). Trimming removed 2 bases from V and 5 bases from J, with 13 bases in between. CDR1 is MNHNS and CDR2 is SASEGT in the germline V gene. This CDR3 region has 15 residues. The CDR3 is CASSELGGRDNEQFF. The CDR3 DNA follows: TGTGCCAGCAGTGAATTGGGGGGCAGGGACAATGAGCAGTTCTTC.

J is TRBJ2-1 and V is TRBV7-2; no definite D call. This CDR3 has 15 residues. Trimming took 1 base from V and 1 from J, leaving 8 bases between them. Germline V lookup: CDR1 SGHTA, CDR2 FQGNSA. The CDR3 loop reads CASSLGISSYNEQFF. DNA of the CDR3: TGTGCCAGCAGCTTAGGGATCTCATCCTACAATGAGCAGTTCTTC.

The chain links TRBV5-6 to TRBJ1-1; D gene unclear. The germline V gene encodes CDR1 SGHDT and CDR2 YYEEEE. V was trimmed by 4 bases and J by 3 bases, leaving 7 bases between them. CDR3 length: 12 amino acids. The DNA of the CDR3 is TGTGCCAGCAGCGACGGGTACACTGAAGCTTTCTTT. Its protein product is CASSDGYTEAFF.

As DNA, the CDR3 is TGTGCCAGCAGCTTAGGTTCCCAAAATACGCAGTATTTT. Amino acid sequence: CASSLGSQNTQYF. This rearrangement joins TRBV7-9 to TRBJ2-3; no definite D call. The CDR3 is made up of 13 amino acids. Germline-derived CDR1 and CDR2 are SEHNR and FQNEAQ (reference sequence). V lost 1 base and J 7 bases, leaving 9 bases between the germline ends.

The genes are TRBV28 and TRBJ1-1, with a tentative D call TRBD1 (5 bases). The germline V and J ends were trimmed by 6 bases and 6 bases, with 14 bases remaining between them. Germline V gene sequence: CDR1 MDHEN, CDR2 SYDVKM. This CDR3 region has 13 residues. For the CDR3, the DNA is TGTGCCAGCAGCTTACCCAGGGCCCCTGAAGCTTTCTTT. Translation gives CASSLPRAPEAFF.

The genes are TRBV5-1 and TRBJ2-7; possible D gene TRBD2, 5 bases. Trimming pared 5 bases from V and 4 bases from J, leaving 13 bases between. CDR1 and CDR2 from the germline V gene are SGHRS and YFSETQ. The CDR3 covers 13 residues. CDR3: CASRDSGPYEQYF. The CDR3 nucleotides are TGCGCCAGCAGGGACTCAGGACCTTACGAGCAGTACTTC.

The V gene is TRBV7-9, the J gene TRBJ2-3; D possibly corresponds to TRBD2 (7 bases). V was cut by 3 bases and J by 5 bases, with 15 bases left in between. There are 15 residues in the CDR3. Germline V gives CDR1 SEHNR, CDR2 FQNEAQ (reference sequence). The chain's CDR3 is CASSFAAGAGDTQYF. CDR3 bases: TGTGCCAGCAGCTTCGCGGCGGGGGCTGGAGATACGCAGTATTTT.